Listed below are T cell receptor beta chains from one sample, sequenced in a study of pediatric ulcerative colitis. Profiling relied on immunoSEQ multiplex PCR, and the TCRdb table lists in-frame clones only, not all of them. Found here are tens of thousands of clones, about 86% of them singletons; the top ten hold roughly 3.8%. Sequenced input: blood. The receptors come from a boy aged 5-17 years with severe ulcerative colitis. CDR3s include the opening cysteine and the closing phenylalanine or tryptophan. Fields, in order: J gene, D gene, V gene, clone size, CDR3 protein. D genes are given only for firm matches. A row's size may be missing; if present it is once, few, many or a size class.

TRBJ1-1 NA TRBV19 NA CASSISGTKNTEAFF
TRBJ1-6 NA TRBV4-1 NA CASSQAGIYNSPLHF
TRBJ2-7 TRBD2 TRBV7-9 NA CASSFGLASYEQYF
TRBJ2-1 TRBD1 TRBV2 once CASRDRLYNEQFF
TRBJ2-1 NA TRBV25-1 NA CASSATRSSEQFF
TRBJ1-1 NA TRBV7-9 NA CASIGGAPSTEAFF
TRBJ2-1 TRBD2 TRBV14 NA CASSRSGTSGRNEQFF
TRBJ2-7 TRBD2 TRBV11-1 NA CASSLGDTAGALEQYF
TRBJ1-2 NA TRBV7-9 few CASSLAEGQGGYTF
TRBJ2-7 TRBD2 TRBV30 NA CAWSVRRPTSGSYEQYF
TRBJ1-4 TRBD1 TRBV6-1 once CASSESIGTGGEKLFF
TRBJ2-7 NA TRBV7-2 NA CASSFGGKSYEQYF
TRBJ2-5 TRBD2 TRBV11-1 NA CASSLMRLAGTKETQYF
TRBJ2-1 TRBD1 TRBV28 NA CASSLGGQGGNEQFF
TRBJ2-7 TRBD2 TRBV14 NA CASSQGASGSSYEQYF
TRBJ2-2 TRBD1 TRBV5-8 NA CASSYRDRENTGELFF
TRBJ2-1 TRBD2 TRBV29-1 NA CSVRGTSVNEQFF
TRBJ2-1 NA TRBV29-1 NA CSVSDSNEQFF
TRBJ1-5 NA TRBV6-1 NA CASSAAGQPQHF
TRBJ2-1 TRBD2 TRBV7-2 NA CASRTGTSGLNEQFF
TRBJ2-1 NA TRBV21-1 NA CASSKWLAGTSVHNEQFF
TRBJ2-7 NA TRBV10-1 NA CASSEYGNEQYF
TRBJ2-5 TRBD2 TRBV5-1 NA CASSAGLSETQYF
TRBJ2-1 NA TRBV7-2 NA CASSLAPTSQANEQFF
TRBJ2-3 NA TRBV14 NA CASSQDPVRIFTDTQYF
TRBJ2-3 NA TRBV7-9 NA CAFAGRPTDTQYF
TRBJ2-1 NA TRBV2 NA CASSGVGHPDGSSYNEQFF
TRBJ1-1 NA TRBV20-1 NA CSATGDTEAFF
TRBJ2-1 TRBD2 TRBV7-6 NA CASSLGGSGNEQFF
TRBJ2-7 NA TRBV7-9 NA CASSLAPVLSYEQYF
TRBJ2-7 TRBD1 TRBV4-2 NA CASSRGTGAYEQYF
TRBJ2-1 NA TRBV11-3 NA CASSSGGASYNEQFF
TRBJ2-5 NA TRBV20-1 NA CSASLKETQYF
TRBJ2-1 NA TRBV10-3 NA CAISEKPGSEQFF
TRBJ1-2 TRBD1 TRBV5-4 few CASNNGQGAYGYTF
TRBJ2-1 TRBD2 TRBV5-1 NA CASSRTSGSPTSYNEQFF
TRBJ2-1 NA TRBV7-6 NA CASSPAINEQFF
TRBJ2-7 TRBD1 TRBV19 NA CASSPGQAGYEQYF
TRBJ2-3 NA TRBV2 NA CASSEGRIRDTQYF
TRBJ2-7 NA TRBV6-1 NA CASSEPGGGEQYF
TRBJ2-3 TRBD2 TRBV18 NA CASSPLLAGDTDTQYF
TRBJ1-4 TRBD1 TRBV27 once CASRDSDNEKLFF
TRBJ1-5 NA TRBV10-3 NA CAISEQVVLPQHF
TRBJ2-5 NA TRBV6-1 NA CAISRLQETQYF
TRBJ2-5 NA TRBV7-2 NA CASSPTGTSQETQYF
TRBJ1-1 NA TRBV7-8 NA CASSSRMENTEAFF
TRBJ2-7 TRBD2 TRBV19 NA CASSISSGRAAEQYF
TRBJ1-4 NA TRBV6-5 NA CASSYSAHRGEKLFF
TRBJ2-3 TRBD2 TRBV10-3 NA CAISVGLAGGTDTQYF
TRBJ2-3 NA TRBV5-4 NA CASSLEGVGTDTQYF
TRBJ2-1 TRBD2 TRBV18 NA CASSPGGSSYNEQFF
TRBJ2-3 TRBD1 TRBV5-6 NA CASSPRTGGGLDTQYF
TRBJ2-3 TRBD1 TRBV6-6 NA CASSSGTVSTDTQYF